Described below is a single T cell receptor (beta chain) sequence and its context. The data originate from a study of blood T cell repertoires in COVID-19. Study overall: Sample material is recorded as cDNA or gDNA derived from T cells, B-cell-depleted T cells, or PBMCs.

How the authors handled the data: The authors estimated nucleated cell counts from reference gene primer amplification. Some clones are missing from TCRdb's copy, which holds only in-frame ones; the method was immunoSEQ multiplex PCR. That table furnishes V, J and clone size, whereas the DNA furnished D and trimming. The profile shows roughly 180,000 clones, about 85% of them singletons. Seattle's enrolled individuals joined amid active infection and were then monitored longitudinally. The CDR3 has 13 amino acids. The germline gives CDR1 SGHTA, CDR2 FQGNSA. Unmatched junction bases numbered 4, after V lost 3 bases and J lost 8 bases.

The sequence was collected from a woman in her fifties or sixties with COVID-19, enrolled during active disease. What was sequenced was peripheral blood. This chain links TRBV7-2 with TRBJ1-2; TRBD1 agrees at 9 bases. In nucleotides, the CDR3 is TGTGCCAGCAGCTTGGGGACAGGGAGGGGCTACACCTTC. Its protein is CASSLGTGRGYTF.